The text below deals with one TCR beta chain. The record originates from a study of CD8 T cells in Susac syndrome. An input of roughly 0.45 to 1 ug of RNA was subjected to reverse transcription using random hexamers. With immunoSEQ multiplex PCR, TCR beta CDR3 was amplified across 54 Vbeta and 13 Jbeta. TCRdb analysed the immunoSEQ multiplex PCR reads with MiXCR anew, one entry per CDR3 protein. The sample shows some 160,000 distinct CDR3 sequences, under 95% of them seen only once. Germline CDR1 reads SGHTA; CDR2 reads FQGNSA. V was trimmed by 4 bases and J by 3 bases, leaving 13 bases between them. The CDR3 has 15 residues.

The sequence derives from a human donor in good health. The V gene is TRBV7-2, the J gene TRBJ1-5; D is possibly TRBD1 (5 bases). Specimen: CD4+ T cells from PBMCs. CDR3 region: CASSSWGSPNQPQHF. The CDR3 DNA reads TGTGCCAGCAGCTCCTGGGGCAGCCCCAATCAGCCCCAGCATTTT.